These 13 T cell receptor beta chains were sequenced from one sample in a study of blood T cells in healthy people across ages (dated by TCRdb to between 2014 and 2017). Library method: 5' RACE. Data came from an Illumina HiSeq 2500. A second roughly 6 to 12 cycle PCR used a sample-barcoded 5' primer and a J-beta primer mix. TCRdb reprocessed the public reads (quality trimming at Q25 with fastp, clone calling with MiXCR) and kept in-frame beta chains. Entries that share a CDR3 protein sequence are merged under the most common genes and DNA. This sample comprises around 900,000 distinct CDR3 sequences, about 51% of them detected only once. About a fifth of the sample goes to the ten largest clones. The sequencing sample was made of blood. Receptor source: a woman aged 60-75 years in good health.

The chain carries TRBV6-6 and TRBJ1-2, with D perhaps matching TRBD1 (6 bases). V dropped 0 bases and J dropped 4 bases, with 18 bases sitting between them. Per the germline V gene, CDR1 is MNHNY and CDR2 is SVGAGI (reference sequence). This CDR3 spans 17 amino acids. Here the CDR3 reads CASSYSSGQHRVYGYTF. The CDR3 DNA reads TGTGCCAGCAGTTACTCTTCGGGTCAGCACAGGGTCTATGGCTACACCTTC.

At least ten counts were recorded for this clonotype. V usage is TRBV20-1 and J usage is TRBJ1-1; D is possibly TRBD1 (6 bases). This CDR3 is built from 16 residues. V was shortened by 6 bases and J by 0 bases, with 20 bases between the two germline ends. Germline lookup yields CDR1 DFQATT and CDR2 SNEGSKA (reference sequence). The CDR3 protein is CSADRGGSAMNTEAFF. The CDR3 nucleotides are TGCAGTGCGGACAGAGGTGGGAGCGCCATGAACACTGAAGCTTTCTTT.

In its sample, this clonotype was seen a few times. The chain links TRBV4-1 to TRBJ2-6, with TRBD2 matching over 9 bases. Germline V CDR1 and CDR2: MGHRA, YSYEKL. J lost 0 bases, V lost 1 base, and 1 base had no gene match. The CDR3 is 17 amino acids. CDR3 nucleotide sequence: TGCGCCAGCAGCCAAGTAGCGGGAGTCTCTGGGGCCAACGTCCTGACTTTC. Amino acid sequence: CASSQVAGVSGANVLTF.

V gene TRBV15 combines with J gene TRBJ2-5; either TRBD1 or TRBD2 may fit D (7 bases each). The CDR3 is made up of 13 amino acids. Germline CDR1 LNHNV, CDR2 YYDKDF (reference sequence). V was shortened by 3 bases and J by 7 bases, with 12 bases between the two germline ends. CDR3: CATSSTGEGTQYF. CDR3 DNA: TGTGCCACCAGCAGCACAGGGGAGGGGACCCAGTACTTC.

The gene calls are TRBV6-5 and TRBJ2-4; TRBD1 aligns across 7 bases. The J segment lost 13 bases and the V segment lost 6 bases, leaving 15 bases of the junction unmatched. The CDR3 is 14 residues long. Germline CDR1 and CDR2: MNHEY and SVGAGI. In DNA form, the CDR3 reads TGTGCCAGCAGACGGGCAGGGGGTGACGGGGAGCAGTACTTC. The encoded protein is CASRRAGGDGEQYF.

The V gene is TRBV5-6, the J gene TRBJ2-3; D might be TRBD2 (5 bases). The length of the CDR3 is 18 residues. Germline V gene lookup returns CDR1 SGHDT and CDR2 YYEEEE. V was pared by 2 bases and J by 0 bases, with 19 bases between. CDR3 residues: CASSFLRLKLESTDTQYF. The CDR3 DNA reads as TGTGCCAGCAGCTTTTTAAGGCTGAAACTAGAAAGCACAGATACGCAGTATTTT.

The rearrangement joins TRBV4-3 to TRBJ2-3, with TRBD2 matching 13 bases. This CDR3 is 17 amino acids long. Looked up from germline, CDR1 is LGHNA and CDR2 is YSLEER. J gave up 2 bases and V 1 base, and 3 bases lay outside the gene matches. This CDR3 reads CASSQGTSGSITDTQYF. The CDR3 DNA is TGCGCCAGCAGCCAAGGGACTAGCGGGAGTATCACAGATACGCAGTATTTT.

The V call is TRBV5-5, the J call TRBJ1-2, with unresolved D. Germline V CDR1 and CDR2: SGHKS, YYEKEE (reference sequence). Trimming removed 0 bases from V and 4 bases from J, with 10 bases in between. The CDR3 totals 14 residues. CDR3 protein: CASSLEERAYGYTF. In DNA form, the CDR3 reads TGTGCCAGCAGCTTGGAAGAAAGGGCCTATGGCTACACCTTC.

This clonotype has only a few counts. This chain's CDR3 is CASASGRLGGEQYF. The CDR3 coding sequence is TGTGCCTCGGCTAGCGGGAGGTTAGGGGGCGAGCAGTACTTC. This chain joins TRBV28 and TRBJ2-7; 11 positions agree with TRBD2. The CDR3 has 14 amino acids. J lost 6 bases, V lost 11 bases, and 12 bases had no gene match. CDR1 and CDR2 (germline): MDHEN, SYDVKM.

This clonotype showed up just a few times. The chain uses TRBV27 and TRBJ2-1; 14 positions match TRBD2. Germline values: CDR1 MNHEY, CDR2 SMNVEV (reference sequence). The CDR3 is 15 residues long. The J segment lost 13 bases and the V segment lost 2 bases, leaving 7 bases of the junction unmatched. The CDR3 spells CASSLGTSGRINQFF. The CDR3 bases are TGTGCCAGCAGTTTAGGGACTAGCGGGAGAATCAACCAGTTCTTC.

The chain is built from TRBV28 and TRBJ2-7; 8 bases fit TRBD2. Germline values: CDR1 MDHEN, CDR2 SYDVKM. The CDR3 consists of 16 residues. The V and J ends lost 6 bases and 0 bases, in that order; junction bases with no gene match: 10. CDR3 loop: CASSGGSGSPSYEQYF. The CDR3 DNA reads TGTGCCAGCAGCGGGGGGAGCGGGAGTCCCTCCTACGAGCAGTACTTC.

The chain recombines TRBV7-9 with TRBJ2-5; no definite D call. Gene TRBJ2-7 matches the end of the DNA better, so the J call may be wrong. The CDR3 is made up of 11 amino acids. Germline loops: CDR1 SEHNR, CDR2 FQNEAQ (reference sequence). DNA of the CDR3: TGTGCCAGCAGCTTCGAGCACGAGCAGTACTTC. Translated, it gives CASSFEHEQYF.

The rearrangement uses TRBV11-2 and TRBJ2-3; D ambiguous. This CDR3 region has 14 residues. The germline V and J ends were trimmed by 1 base and 2 bases, with 7 bases remaining between them. The V gene's germline CDR1 is SGHAT and CDR2 FQNNGV. The CDR3 DNA reads as TGTGCCAGCAGCTTAGGTGGCCTCACAGATACGCAGTATTTT. Residues: CASSLGGLTDTQYF.